A single sample is the source of the 15 T cell receptor beta chains below, sequenced in a study of CD8+ T cells in alopecia areata. Extracted from the samples, RNA was reverse transcribed into cDNA to serve as the sequencing template. Clones were sequenced by immunoSEQ multiplex PCR, and TCRdb holds only the in-frame ones, with some missing. The sample is made up of around 290,000 clones, none counted only once. The pooled cutaneous lymph node cells were sorted using several markers (CD4, CD8alpha, NKG2D, NKG2ACE and others). The material sequenced was CD4+ T cells sorted from a lymph node. These receptors were collected from a C3H/HeJ mouse with alopecia areata. The mouse line has the MHC haplotype H2-k.

This clone turned up a few times. Each gene name is a mouse one. The CDR3 DNA, read in part, is TGTGCCAGCAGCCAACTTCGGGACTGGGGGGGCGCGGGTTATGCT. Protein: CASSQLRDWGGAGYA. The full CDR3 reads CASSQLRDWGGAGYAEQFF. The gene calls are TRBV5 and TRBJ2-1; 14 nucleotides line up with TRBD2. The sequenced fragment ends 4 residues before the CDR3 boundary, so the rest is inferred from the germline J gene. CDR1 and CDR2 (germline): LGHNA, YNLKQL (reference sequence). The CDR3 extends over 19 amino acids. The J segment lost 4 bases and the V segment lost 2 bases, leaving 10 bases of the junction unmatched.

The table lists this clone with a few counts. Mouse germline and gene names are used. The missing CDR3 end, 4 residues past where the read stops, is filled in from the germline J gene. The chain couples TRBV5 to TRBJ2-5; TRBD2 matches 10 bases. With 6 bases clipped from V and 0 bases from J, the junction kept 3 bases outside the gene matches. Per germline, CDR1 LGHNA and CDR2 YNLKQL (reference sequence). This CDR3 region has 15 residues. Incomplete CDR3 DNA: TGTGCCAGCAGAGACTGGGGGGATAACCAAGAC. Its translation is CASRDWGDNQD. The whole CDR3 protein reads CASRDWGDNQDTQYF.

In this sample, this clone turned up a few times. Mouse gene names and germline throughout. CDR3 loop: CASNRQGAYEQYF. The CDR3 bases that were read are TGTGCCAGCAACAGACAGGGGGCGTAT. This chain connects TRBV13-1 to TRBJ2-7; TRBD1 aligns across 10 bases. The sequenced fragment ends 4 residues before the CDR3 boundary, so the rest is inferred from the germline J gene. Germline CDR1 NSHNY, CDR2 SYGAGN. CDR3 size: 13 residues.

A note on this clone: The listed genes are named as in mouse. The CDR3 end falls 4 residues outside the read, so it is completed with the germline J gene. This chain joins TRBV14 and TRBJ2-5; 9 nucleotides align to TRBD1. Per germline, CDR1 SGHDT and CDR2 FRDEAV. This CDR3 is 15 amino acids long. The sequenced part of the CDR3 DNA is TGTGCCAGCAGTTTCTATAACAGGGGGCGAGAC. This translates into CASSFYNRGRD. The CDR3 as a whole reads CASSFYNRGRDTQYF.

Note on this clone: The genes and germline here are from mouse. The CDR3 goes on 4 residues after the read ends, and that part is filled in from the germline J gene. V usage is TRBV13-3 and J usage is TRBJ2-1, with D uncertain. Germline V gene data show CDR1 as NNHDY and CDR2 as SYVADS. The CDR3 sequence is 12 residues long. The germline V and J ends were trimmed by 3 bases and 2 bases, with 3 bases remaining between them. This CDR3 reads CASSADYAEQFF. The sequenced part of the CDR3 DNA is TGTGCCAGCAGTGCTGACTATGCT.

This clone has a handful of counts. Gene labels here are mouse ones. Read sequence stops 4 residues before the CDR3 end, and the germline J gene provides the missing end. The rearrangement joins TRBV19 to TRBJ2-3; the match to TRBD1 covers 7 bases. Germline CDR1 FNHDT, CDR2 SITEND (reference sequence). The V and J ends lost 3 bases and 4 bases, in that order; junction bases with no gene match: 5. This CDR3 has 14 amino acids. The CDR3 loop reads CASSKMTGPETLYF. CDR3 DNA (partial): TGTGCCAGCAGTAAGATGACAGGGCCAGAA.

This clone occurred a few times. Gene and germline names: mouse. The CDR3 extends 4 residues past the end of the read, so its final part is completed from the germline J gene. This rearrangement joins TRBV13-1 to TRBJ1-2; perhaps TRBD1 as D (6 bases). This CDR3 region has 16 residues. The V gene's germline CDR1 is NSHNY and CDR2 SYGAGN. With 1 base removed from V and 2 bases from J, the gap between germline ends came to 15 bases. The CDR3 protein is CASSDPRGKGNSDYTF. The CDR3 bases that were read are TGTGCCAGCAGTGATCCCAGGGGAAAGGGGAACTCC.

About this clone: Genes here carry mouse names. The CDR3 end is not reached by the read, which stops 3 residues before it; the germline J gene fills it in. Other DNA sequences in this sample translate to the same CDR3. The chain joins TRBV5 to TRBJ1-6, with TRBD1 matching over 9 bases. TRBJ1-6 is assigned to the ORF class and has an uncertain function. CDR1 and CDR2 (germline): LGHNA, YNLKQL (reference sequence). Trimming cost V 0 bases and J 4 bases; bases outside gene matches: 1. This CDR3 has 16 residues. The covered CDR3 bases are TGTGCCAGCAGCCAAGAAGGACAGGGGTATAATTCGCCC. Translated: CASSQEGQGYNSP. The full CDR3 is CASSQEGQGYNSPLYF.

Note on this clone: Genes and germline come from the mouse. The read terminates 4 residues ahead of where the CDR3 ends, so the germline J gene completes it. This rearrangement joins TRBV1 to TRBJ2-7; possibly TRBD2 for D (5 bases). The CDR3 length is 15 residues. Germline CDR1 reads NSQYPW; CDR2 reads LRSPGD (reference sequence). With 1 base removed from V and 0 bases from J, the gap between germline ends came to 10 bases. Here the CDR3 reads CTCSAVVGFSYEQYF. CDR3 bases read: TGCACCTGCAGTGCAGTGGTGGGGTTCTCCTAT. The whole variable domain, filled in from reference TRBV1 and TRBJ2-7, reads VTLLEQNPRWRLVPRGQAVNLRCILKNSQYPWMSWYQQDLQKQLQWLFTLRSPGDKEVKSLPGADYLATRVTDTELRLQVANMSQGRTLYCTCSAVVGFSYEQYFGPGTRLTVL.

This clone appeared a few times. The genes are named according to mouse. CDR3: CTCSADAGVDSSPLYF. The CDR3 DNA, read in part, is TGCACCTGCAGTGCAGATGCAGGGGTGGATTCTTCGCCC. The rearrangement joins TRBV1 to TRBJ1-6; possibly TRBD1 for D (6 bases). The CDR3 is cut off 3 residues early in the read; its end comes from the germline J gene. TRBJ1-6 qualifies as an ORF whose function is uncertain. Per the germline V gene, CDR1 is NSQYPW and CDR2 is LRSPGD (reference sequence). This CDR3 comprises 16 residues. Between the trimmed V and J ends, which lost 0 bases and 9 bases, there was a span of 15 bases.

A remark on this clone: Genes and germline are mouse. The read is 4 residues too short to cover the CDR3 end, so that end is filled in from the germline J gene. The chain joins TRBV19 to TRBJ2-5; TRBD1 aligns across 8 bases. The CDR3 covers 14 residues. Germline V gene data show CDR1 as FNHDT and CDR2 as SITEND (reference sequence). The CDR3 loop reads CASSIETGEDTQYF. The CDR3 DNA, read in part, is TGTGCCAGCAGTATAGAGACAGGGGAAGAC.

In the case of this clone: Mouse gene names and germline throughout. The CDR3 end lies 4 residues beyond the end of the read and is filled in from the germline J gene. This chain joins TRBV13-2 and TRBJ2-5; 10 bases line up with TRBD2. Germline CDR1 reads NNHNN; CDR2 reads SYGAGS (reference sequence). The junction had 11 bases not matched to a gene; V was cut back by 5 bases and J by 2 bases. The CDR3 is made up of 17 amino acids. The CDR3 loop reads CASGPPGLGGPQDTQYF. Partial CDR3 DNA: TGTGCCAGCGGCCCCCCTGGGCTGGGGGGGCCCCAAGAC.

To note about this clone: Genes here carry mouse names. The observed sequence ends 3 residues before the CDR3 terminus, with the missing tail filled in from the germline J gene. The sample holds other DNA sequences that translate to the same CDR3. V is TRBV1 and J is TRBJ1-6; D possibly corresponds to TRBD1 (5 bases). TRBJ1-6 qualifies as an ORF whose function is uncertain. Trimming removed 3 bases from V and 4 bases from J, with 10 bases in between. CDR3 length: 15 amino acids. Germline V gene data show CDR1 as NSQYPW and CDR2 as LRSPGD (reference sequence). The CDR3 loop reads CTCSAEDRYNSPLYF. The covered CDR3 bases are TGCACCTGCAGTGCCGAAGACAGATATAATTCGCCC.

Comment on this clone: Germline and genes here are mouse. Sequencing ends 4 residues short of the CDR3 end; the germline J gene provides the rest. The chain has TRBV5 and TRBJ2-7; 7 bases are a match to TRBD1. This CDR3 contains 11 residues. Germline V gene sequence: CDR1 LGHNA, CDR2 YNLKQL (reference sequence). With V trimmed by 7 bases and J by 3 bases, 0 bases remained unmatched. The sequenced part of the CDR3 DNA is TGTGCCAGCACAGGGGGCTAT. It specifies CASTGGY. The entire CDR3 reads CASTGGYEQYF.

Note on this clone: Any gene name here is a mouse gene name. The CDR3 end lies 4 residues beyond the end of the read and is filled in from the germline J gene. The chain recombines TRBV5 with TRBJ1-2; 8 bases align to TRBD1. Germline loops: CDR1 LGHNA, CDR2 YNLKQL (reference sequence). The CDR3 runs 15 residues. Trimming cost V 4 bases and J 0 bases; bases outside gene matches: 4. The covered CDR3 bases are TGTGCCAGCAGCCCCTCGGGACAGGCAAACTCC. This translates into CASSPSGQANS. The CDR3, in full, reads CASSPSGQANSDYTF.